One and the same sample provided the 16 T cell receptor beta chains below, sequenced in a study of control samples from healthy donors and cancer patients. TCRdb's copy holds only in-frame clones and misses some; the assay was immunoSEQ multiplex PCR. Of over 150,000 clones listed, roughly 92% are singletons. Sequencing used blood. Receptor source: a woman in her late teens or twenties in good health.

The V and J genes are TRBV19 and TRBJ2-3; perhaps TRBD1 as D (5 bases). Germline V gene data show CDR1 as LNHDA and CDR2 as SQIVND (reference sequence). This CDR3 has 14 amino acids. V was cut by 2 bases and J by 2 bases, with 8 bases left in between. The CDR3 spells CASSIRQPTDTQYF. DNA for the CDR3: TGTGCCAGTAGTATACGACAGCCCACAGATACGCAGTATTTT.

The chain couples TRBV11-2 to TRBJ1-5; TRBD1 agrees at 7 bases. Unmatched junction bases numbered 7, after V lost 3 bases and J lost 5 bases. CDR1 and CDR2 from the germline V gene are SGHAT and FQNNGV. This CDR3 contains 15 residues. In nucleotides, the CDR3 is TGTGCCAGCAGCTTGGGGCAGGGGGGGGATCAGCCCCAGCATTTT. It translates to CASSLGQGGDQPQHF.

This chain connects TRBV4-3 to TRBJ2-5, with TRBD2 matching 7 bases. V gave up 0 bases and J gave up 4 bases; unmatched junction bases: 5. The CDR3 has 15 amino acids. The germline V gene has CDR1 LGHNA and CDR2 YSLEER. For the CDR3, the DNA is TGCGCCAGCAGCCAAGATCGGGGGGTAGGAGAGACCCAGTACTTC. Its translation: CASSQDRGVGETQYF.

In DNA form, the CDR3 reads TGTGCCAGCAGCTTGGCCTTAGGGGGCGAGCAGTACTTC. It translates to CASSLALGGEQYF. The J gene is TRBJ2-7, the V gene TRBV5-6; a weak D match, TRBD1 (6 bases). This CDR3 contains 13 residues. Germline values: CDR1 SGHDT, CDR2 YYEEEE. V was pared by 0 bases and J by 6 bases, with 10 bases between.

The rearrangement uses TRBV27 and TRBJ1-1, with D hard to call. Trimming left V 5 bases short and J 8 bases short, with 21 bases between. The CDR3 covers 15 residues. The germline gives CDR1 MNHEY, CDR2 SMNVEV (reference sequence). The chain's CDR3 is CASSDPSLGISEAFF. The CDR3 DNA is TGTGCCAGCAGTGACCCCTCTCTCGGGATAAGCGAAGCTTTCTTT.

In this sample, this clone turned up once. The CDR3 reads CASSGGDNSNQPQHF. The DNA for the CDR3 is TGTGCCAGCAGCGGCGGGGATAATAGCAATCAGCCCCAGCATTTT. V is TRBV5-8 and J is TRBJ1-5; D is unresolved. This CDR3 comprises 15 residues. V was shortened by 4 bases and J by 0 bases, with 11 bases between the two germline ends. Germline assignment: CDR1 SGHTS and CDR2 YDEGEE.

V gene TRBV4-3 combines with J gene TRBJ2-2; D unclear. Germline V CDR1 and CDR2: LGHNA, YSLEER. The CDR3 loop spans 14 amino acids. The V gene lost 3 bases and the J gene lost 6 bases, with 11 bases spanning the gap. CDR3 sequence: CASSQLLTAGELFF. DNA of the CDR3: TGCGCCAGCAGCCAGCTATTGACGGCCGGGGAGCTGTTTTTT.

This CDR3 is CASSLDGSTEAFF. CDR3 coding DNA: TGTGCCAGCAGTTTGGACGGAAGCACTGAAGCTTTCTTT. V usage is TRBV2 and J usage is TRBJ1-1; unclear D gene. V shed 5 bases and J shed 4 bases, with 11 bases lying between them. Germline lookup yields CDR1 SNHLY and CDR2 FYNNEI. This CDR3 contains 13 residues.

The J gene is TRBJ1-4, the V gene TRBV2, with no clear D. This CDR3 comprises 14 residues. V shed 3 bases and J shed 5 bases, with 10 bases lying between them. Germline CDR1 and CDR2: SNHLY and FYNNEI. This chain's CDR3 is CASSEWRLNEKLFF. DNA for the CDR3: TGTGCCAGCAGTGAGTGGCGGCTCAATGAAAAACTGTTTTTT.

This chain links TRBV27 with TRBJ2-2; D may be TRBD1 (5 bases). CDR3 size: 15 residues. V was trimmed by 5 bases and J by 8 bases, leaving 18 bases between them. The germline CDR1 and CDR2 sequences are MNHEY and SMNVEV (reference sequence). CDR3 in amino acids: CASSGYQGNRGELFF. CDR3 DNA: TGTGCCAGCAGTGGATATCAGGGCAATAGGGGGGAGCTGTTTTTT.

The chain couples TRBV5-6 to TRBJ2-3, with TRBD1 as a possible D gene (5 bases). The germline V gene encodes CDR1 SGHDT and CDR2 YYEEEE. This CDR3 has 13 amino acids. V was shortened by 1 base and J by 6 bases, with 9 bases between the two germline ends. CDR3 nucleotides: TGTGCCAGCAGCTTGCAGGGCTCCGATACGCAGTATTTT. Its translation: CASSLQGSDTQYF.

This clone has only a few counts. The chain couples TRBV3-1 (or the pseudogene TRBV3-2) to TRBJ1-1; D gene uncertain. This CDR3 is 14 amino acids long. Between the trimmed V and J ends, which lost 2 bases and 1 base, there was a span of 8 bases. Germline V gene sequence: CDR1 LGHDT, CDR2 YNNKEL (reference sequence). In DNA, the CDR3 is TGTGCCAGCAGCCAATCTTCCCCGAACACTGAAGCTTTCTTT. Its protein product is CASSQSSPNTEAFF.

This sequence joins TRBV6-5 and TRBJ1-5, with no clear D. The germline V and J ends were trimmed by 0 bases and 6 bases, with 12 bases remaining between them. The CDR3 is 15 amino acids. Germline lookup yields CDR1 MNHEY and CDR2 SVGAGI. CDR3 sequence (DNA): TGTGCCAGCAGTTACTCGACCGGAGGTGGTCAGCCCCAGCATTTT. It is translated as CASSYSTGGGQPQHF.

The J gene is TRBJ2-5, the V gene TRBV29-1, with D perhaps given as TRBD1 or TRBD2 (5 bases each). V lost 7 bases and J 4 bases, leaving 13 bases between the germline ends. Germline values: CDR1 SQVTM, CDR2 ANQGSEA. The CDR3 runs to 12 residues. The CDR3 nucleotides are TGCAGCGGGAGCGGACAATTAGAGACCCAGTACTTC. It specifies CSGSGQLETQYF. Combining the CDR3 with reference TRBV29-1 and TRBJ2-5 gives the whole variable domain SAVISQKPSRDICQRGTSLTIQCQVDSQVTMMFWYRQQPGQSLTLIATANQGSEATYESGFVIDKFPISRPNLTFSTLTVSNMSPEDSSIYLCSGSGQLETQYFGPGTRLLVL.

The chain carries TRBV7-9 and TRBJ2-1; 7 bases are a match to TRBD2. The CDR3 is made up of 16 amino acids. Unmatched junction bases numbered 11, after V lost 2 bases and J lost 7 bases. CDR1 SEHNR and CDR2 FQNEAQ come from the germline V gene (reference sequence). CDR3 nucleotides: TGTGCCAGCAGCTTAACTCCTGGGGGGGATAGGAATGAGCAGTTCTTC. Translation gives CASSLTPGGDRNEQFF.

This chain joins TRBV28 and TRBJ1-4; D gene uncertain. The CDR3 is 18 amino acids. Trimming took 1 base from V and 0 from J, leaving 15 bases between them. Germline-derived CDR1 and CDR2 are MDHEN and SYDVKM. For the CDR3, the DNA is TGTGCCAGCAGTTTATCCCAAGCAGGCCTTGCAACTAATGAAAAACTGTTTTTT. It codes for CASSLSQAGLATNEKLFF.